The 23 T cell receptor beta chains listed next were all sequenced from one sample in a study of graft-versus-host responses after intestinal transplantation. Their recognized antigens are unknown. The protocol was immunoSEQ multiplex PCR, while the TCRdb copy is restricted to in-frame clones and leaves out a portion. The table shows 88,000 or so clones, with 90% occurring only once. This sample comprised unstimulated CD4+ T cells sorted from spleen or lymph node cells, obtained before intestinal transplant. The receptors were gathered from a human donor who received an intestinal transplant.

The rearrangement uses TRBV7-9 and TRBJ2-2; unclear D gene. Trimming shortened V by 5 bases and J by 9 bases, and 10 bases separated the two germline ends. In germline, CDR1 is SEHNR, CDR2 FQNEAQ (reference sequence). The CDR3 is 12 amino acids. The CDR3 is CASSPLSRELFF. Here the CDR3 DNA reads TGTGCCAGCAGCCCTCTTAGCCGGGAGCTGTTTTTT.

CDR3 nucleotide sequence: TGTGCCAGCAGCTGGACTAGCACAGATACGCAGTATTTT. Its translation is CASSWTSTDTQYF. The rearrangement links TRBV7-9 to TRBJ2-3, with TRBD2 as a possible D gene (5 bases). CDR1 is SEHNR, CDR2 FQNEAQ, per germline (reference sequence). V was clipped by 4 bases and J by 0 bases, with 5 bases between them. The length of the CDR3 is 13 residues.

V gene TRBV7-3 combines with J gene TRBJ2-3; D possibly corresponds to TRBD2 (7 bases). Germline V lookup: CDR1 SGHTA, CDR2 FQGTGA. Trimming left V 2 bases short and J 5 bases short, with 11 bases between. This CDR3 spans 14 amino acids. CDR3 in amino acids: CASSLAGAEDTQYF. CDR3 nucleotides: TGTGCCAGCAGCTTAGCGGGGGCTGAAGATACGCAGTATTTT.

This sequence joins TRBV5-5 and TRBJ2-3; 7 bases are shared with TRBD2. V lost 1 base and J lost 4; bases outside the gene matches: 6. Per the germline V gene, CDR1 is SGHKS and CDR2 is YYEKEE (reference sequence). The CDR3 covers 15 residues. The CDR3 is CASSLPAGRADTQYF. CDR3 coding DNA: TGTGCCAGCAGCTTGCCAGCGGGGAGGGCAGATACGCAGTATTTT.

The chain combines TRBV5-1 with TRBJ2-1, with 11 bases matching TRBD1. This CDR3 is built from 14 residues. J was trimmed by 6 bases and V by 4 bases; bases with no gene match: 3. Germline V gives CDR1 SGHRS, CDR2 YFSETQ. The chain's CDR3 is CASSPGTGGNEQFF. CDR3 DNA: TGCGCCAGCAGCCCCGGGACAGGGGGCAATGAGCAGTTCTTC.

The chain carries TRBV2 and TRBJ1-2; the D is unclear. Germline values: CDR1 SNHLY, CDR2 FYNNEI. The ends were cut back, 11 bases at V and 8 bases at J, with 18 bases in the middle. The CDR3 has 12 residues. This chain's CDR3 is CAGGSTLWGYTF. The CDR3, as DNA: TGTGCCGGAGGGTCTACTCTCTGGGGCTACACCTTC.

Only a few counts were recorded for this clone. A read error may produce the germline difference seen at one junction end. The chain employs TRBV7-7 and TRBJ2-7; tentatively, D is TRBD2 (6 bases). CDR3 length equals 13 residues. From germline, CDR1 is SSHAT and CDR2 FNYEAQ (reference sequence). CDR3 region: CASSLVLGGEQYF. Written as DNA, the CDR3 is TGTGCTAGCAGCTTAGTATTGGGGGGCGAGCAGTACTTC.

In this sample, this clone turned up once. The rearrangement uses TRBV7-9 and TRBJ2-7; D is perhaps TRBD1 (6 bases). With 5 bases removed from V and 5 bases from J, the gap between germline ends came to 16 bases. The germline V gene has CDR1 SEHNR and CDR2 FQNEAQ (reference sequence). The CDR3 is 14 residues long. CDR3 in DNA: TGTGCCAGCAGCCAGACATGGGGGCTCAACGAGCAGTACTTC. Encoded protein: CASSQTWGLNEQYF.

The rearrangement joins TRBV6-6 to TRBJ2-7; D remains unclear. Trimming pared 0 bases from V and 2 bases from J, leaving 14 bases between. This CDR3 is built from 16 residues. CDR1 is MNHNY and CDR2 is SVGAGI in the germline V gene (reference sequence). This CDR3 reads CASSYSSSPLPYEQYF. In DNA, the CDR3 is TGTGCCAGCAGTTACTCGAGTTCGCCTTTACCCTACGAGCAGTACTTC.

The chain recombines TRBV27 with TRBJ1-2, with a weak D call TRBD1 (5 bases). This CDR3 has 14 amino acids. With 4 bases removed from V and 4 bases from J, the gap between germline ends came to 13 bases. Germline loops: CDR1 MNHEY, CDR2 SMNVEV (reference sequence). DNA for the CDR3: TGTGCCAGCAGTTCACGGGGGATTGGCTATGGCTACACCTTC. This sequence encodes CASSSRGIGYGYTF.

The DNA of the CDR3 is TGTGCCAGCAGTCCCATCCGGGACAGGGCCTATGGCTACACCTTC. Amino acids: CASSPIRDRAYGYTF. The rearrangement uses TRBV27 and TRBJ1-2; 9 bases match TRBD1. V gave up 5 bases and J gave up 4 bases; unmatched junction bases: 8. Germline CDR1 reads MNHEY; CDR2 reads SMNVEV (reference sequence). CDR3 length equals 15 residues.

The V call is TRBV6-5, the J call TRBJ1-2; a possible D gene is TRBD1 (6 bases). CDR3 size: 15 residues. V lost 0 bases and J 2 bases, leaving 10 bases between the germline ends. Germline CDR1 is MNHEY and CDR2 is SVGAGI. The CDR3 here is CASSYSMGANYGYTF. The CDR3 region has the DNA TGTGCCAGCAGTTACTCGATGGGGGCAAACTATGGCTACACCTTC.

The rearrangement joins TRBV4-2 to TRBJ2-2, with D possibly being TRBD2 (6 bases). Germline V gene sequence: CDR1 LGHNA, CDR2 YNFKEQ. Trimming took off 0 bases at V and 1 base at J, with 12 bases between the two ends. This CDR3 region has 17 residues. The CDR3 DNA follows: TGTGCCAGCAGCCAAGATCGGGCGGGGAAGAACACCGGGGAGCTGTTTTTT. Protein: CASSQDRAGKNTGELFF.

This chain joins TRBV5-4 and TRBJ2-3, with TRBD2 matching 9 bases. Trimming took 4 bases from V and 4 from J; bases not matched to a gene: 16. CDR1 and CDR2 (germline): SGHNT, YYREEE (reference sequence). The CDR3 length is 18 residues. The CDR3 sequence: CASSAGGITGVEPDTQYF. The CDR3, as DNA: TGTGCCAGCAGCGCGGGGGGGATAACAGGGGTGGAACCAGATACGCAGTATTTT.

CDR3 nucleotide sequence: TGTGCCAGCAGCTTGTTTGGGGACAGGGTGTTGGCCGGGGAGCTGTTTTTT. It yields the protein CASSLFGDRVLAGELFF. J is TRBJ2-2 and V is TRBV5-5; 9 nucleotides agree with TRBD1. Germline CDR1 SGHKS, CDR2 YYEKEE (reference sequence). The CDR3 totals 17 residues. The V gene end was trimmed by 1 base and the J gene end by 6 bases; junction bases not matched to a gene: 10.

In this sample, this clone turned up once. V usage is TRBV19 and J usage is TRBJ1-6, with D possibly being TRBD1 (5 bases). This CDR3 region has 13 residues. Trimming shortened V by 5 bases and J by 10 bases, and 12 bases separated the two germline ends. Germline V gives CDR1 LNHDA, CDR2 SQIVND (reference sequence). CDR3 coding DNA: TGTGCCAGTAGTCGGGGGGTGGACTCACCCCTCCACTTT. Its translation: CASSRGVDSPLHF.

This sequence joins TRBV10-1 and TRBJ2-4, with 8 bases fitting TRBD1. V shed 6 bases and J 1 base; nucleotides not matched to a gene: 5. Germline CDR1 is WNHNN and CDR2 is SYGVQD (reference sequence). The CDR3 runs 15 residues. The CDR3 here is CASRGQGLAKNIQYF. The CDR3, as DNA: TGCGCCAGCAGAGGACAGGGTTTGGCCAAAAACATTCAGTACTTC.

The chain links TRBV6-1 to TRBJ2-7; a weak D match, TRBD2 (6 bases). Germline CDR1 is MNHNS and CDR2 is SASEGT. Trimming took off 7 bases at V and 9 bases at J, with 13 bases between the two ends. The CDR3 has 11 residues. In DNA form, the CDR3 reads TGTGCCAGCACGGTCCGGGGGTTGCAGTACTTC. This translates into CASTVRGLQYF.

This rearrangement joins TRBV9 to TRBJ1-1; 12 positions match TRBD1. J lost 4 bases, V lost 4 bases, and 11 bases had no gene match. This CDR3 has 17 amino acids. The germline V gene has CDR1 SGDLS and CDR2 YYNGEE. The CDR3 reads CASSPRGTGGGGTEAFF. The CDR3 DNA reads TGTGCCAGCAGCCCAAGGGGGACAGGGGGCGGAGGCACTGAAGCTTTCTTT.

This clone was seen only a few times. This chain uses TRBV2 with TRBJ1-2, with a possible D match to TRBD1 (5 bases). Germline-derived CDR1 and CDR2 are SNHLY and FYNNEI. Trimming pared 2 bases from V and 7 bases from J, leaving 11 bases between. The CDR3 spans 13 residues. This CDR3 is CASSERGVSGYTF. Here the CDR3 DNA reads TGTGCCAGCAGTGAACGGGGGGTCTCTGGCTACACCTTC.

The V and J genes are TRBV21-1 and TRBJ2-1; the table's D gene call, TRBD2, was not cross checked with the DNA. TRBV21-1 is given as a pseudogene. The CDR3 runs to 14 residues. The CDR3 nucleotides read TGTGCCAGCAGTACTAGGGCCTCCTACAATGAGCAGTTCTTC. It is translated as CASSTRASYNEQFF.

The genes are TRBV5-6 and TRBJ2-7, with D perhaps TRBD1 (5 bases). The V gene lost 2 bases and the J gene lost 2 bases, with 8 bases spanning the gap. The CDR3 extends over 13 amino acids. Germline CDR1 is SGHDT and CDR2 is YYEEEE. The CDR3 DNA sequence: TGTGCCAGCAGCTTTTCACAGGCCTACGAGCAGTACTTC. This translates into CASSFSQAYEQYF.

The rearrangement uses TRBV5-1 and TRBJ2-7; possibly TRBD2 for D (6 bases). CDR1 and CDR2 from the germline V gene are SGHRS and YFSETQ. This CDR3 contains 14 residues. Trimming took 7 bases from V and 0 from J, leaving 14 bases between them. DNA of the CDR3: TGCGCCAGCGGGTTCGGAGGGAGCTCCTACGAGCAGTACTTC. It translates to CASGFGGSSYEQYF. The full variable domain, rest sourced from reference TRBV5-1 and TRBJ2-7, is KAGVTQTPRYLIKTRGQQVTLSCSPISGHRSVSWYQQTPGQGLQFLFEYFSETQRNKGNFPGRFSGRQFSNSRSEMNVSTLELGDSALYLCASGFGGSSYEQYFGPGTRLTVT.